The clone carrying this T cell receptor (beta chain) has a single count. The data are from a study of T cell changes during pregnancy in multiple sclerosis. The assay was immunoSEQ multiplex PCR, and TCRdb's table has in-frame clones only and misses some. The table has 25,000 to 35,000 clones, around 90% seen once; the top ten hold 4.8%. The CDR3 runs to 16 residues. The TCR sequence derives from a female donor in good health, enrolled as a control in a pregnancy study. The chain uses TRBV12-2 and TRBJ1-2; no check of the table's D call, TRBD1, against the DNA was made. TRBV12-2 is flagged as a pseudogene. The starting material was peripheral blood, obtained in the first trimester of pregnancy. In DNA, the CDR3 is TGTGCAAGTCGCTTCTCCGCAGGGAAAGAAGGTTTGGGCTACACCTTC. Its translation is CASRFSAGKEGLGYTF.